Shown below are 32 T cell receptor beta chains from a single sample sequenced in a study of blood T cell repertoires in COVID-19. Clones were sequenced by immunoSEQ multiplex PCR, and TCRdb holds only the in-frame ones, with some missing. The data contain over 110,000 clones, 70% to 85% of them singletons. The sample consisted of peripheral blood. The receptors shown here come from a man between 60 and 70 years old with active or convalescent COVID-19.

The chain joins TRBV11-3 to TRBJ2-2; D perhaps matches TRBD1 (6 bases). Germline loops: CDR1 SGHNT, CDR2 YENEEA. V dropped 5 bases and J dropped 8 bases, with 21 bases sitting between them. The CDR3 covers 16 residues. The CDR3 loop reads CASSLGFDRMGGELFF. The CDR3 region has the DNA TGTGCCAGCAGCCTGGGATTCGACAGGATGGGGGGGGAGCTGTTTTTT.

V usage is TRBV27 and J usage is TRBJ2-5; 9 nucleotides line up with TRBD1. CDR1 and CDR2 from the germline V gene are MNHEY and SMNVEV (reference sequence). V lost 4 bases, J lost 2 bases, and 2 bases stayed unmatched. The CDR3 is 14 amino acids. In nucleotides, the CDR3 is TGTGCCAGCAGTTGGGACAGGGTACAAGAGACCCAGTACTTC. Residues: CASSWDRVQETQYF.

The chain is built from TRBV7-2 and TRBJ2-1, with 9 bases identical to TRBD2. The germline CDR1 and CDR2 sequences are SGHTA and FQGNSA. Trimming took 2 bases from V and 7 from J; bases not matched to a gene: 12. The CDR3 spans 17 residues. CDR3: CASSLQSGGGAWNEQFF. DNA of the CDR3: TGTGCCAGCAGCTTACAGTCTGGCGGGGGGGCTTGGAATGAGCAGTTCTTC.

The CDR3 region is CAISEPGSQGNTGELFF. CDR3 nucleotides: TGTGCCATCAGTGAGCCTGGTTCCCAGGGGAACACCGGGGAGCTGTTTTTT. The chain uses TRBV10-3 and TRBJ2-2; a possible D gene is TRBD1 (5 bases). The CDR3 has 17 amino acids. In germline, CDR1 is ENHRY, CDR2 SYGVKD. Trimming cost V 2 bases and J 1 base, with 14 bases left between them.

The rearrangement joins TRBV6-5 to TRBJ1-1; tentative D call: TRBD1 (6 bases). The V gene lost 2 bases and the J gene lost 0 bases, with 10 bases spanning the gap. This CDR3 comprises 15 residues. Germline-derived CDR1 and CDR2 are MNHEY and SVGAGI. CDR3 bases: TGTGCCAGCAGTTACCCCGGGACAATGAACACTGAAGCTTTCTTT. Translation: CASSYPGTMNTEAFF.

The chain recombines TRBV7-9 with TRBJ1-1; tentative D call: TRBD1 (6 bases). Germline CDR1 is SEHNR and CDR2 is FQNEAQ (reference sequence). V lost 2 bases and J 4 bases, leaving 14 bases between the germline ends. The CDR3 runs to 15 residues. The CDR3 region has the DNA TGTGCCAGCAGCTTACCCGCGGGGGGCTCCACTGAAGCTTTCTTT. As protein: CASSLPAGGSTEAFF.

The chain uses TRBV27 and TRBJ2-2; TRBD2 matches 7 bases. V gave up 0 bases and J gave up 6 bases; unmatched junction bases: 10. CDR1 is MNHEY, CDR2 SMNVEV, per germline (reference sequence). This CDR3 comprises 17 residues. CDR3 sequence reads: CASSLSPAGFISGELFF. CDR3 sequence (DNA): TGTGCCAGCAGTTTATCTCCAGCGGGGTTCATATCCGGGGAGCTGTTTTTT.

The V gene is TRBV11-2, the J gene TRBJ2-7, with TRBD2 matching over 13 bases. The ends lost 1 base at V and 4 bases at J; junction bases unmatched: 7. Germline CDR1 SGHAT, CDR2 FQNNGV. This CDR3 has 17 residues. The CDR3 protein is CASSLGTSGRALYEQYV. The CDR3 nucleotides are TGTGCCAGCAGCTTAGGTACTAGCGGGAGGGCCCTGTACGAGCAGTACGTC.

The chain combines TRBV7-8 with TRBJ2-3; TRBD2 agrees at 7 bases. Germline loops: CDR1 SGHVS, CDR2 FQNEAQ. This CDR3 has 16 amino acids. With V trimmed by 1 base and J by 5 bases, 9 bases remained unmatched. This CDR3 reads CASSLVVGGPEDTQYF. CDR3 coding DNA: TGTGCCAGCAGCTTAGTGGTGGGAGGGCCGGAAGATACGCAGTATTTT.

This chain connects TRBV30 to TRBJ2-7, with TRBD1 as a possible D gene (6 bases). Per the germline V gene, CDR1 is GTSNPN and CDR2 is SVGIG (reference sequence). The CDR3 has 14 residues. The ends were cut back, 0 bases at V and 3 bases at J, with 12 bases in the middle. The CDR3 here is CAWSVWQGNYEQYF. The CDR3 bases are TGTGCCTGGAGTGTTTGGCAGGGGAACTACGAGCAGTACTTC.

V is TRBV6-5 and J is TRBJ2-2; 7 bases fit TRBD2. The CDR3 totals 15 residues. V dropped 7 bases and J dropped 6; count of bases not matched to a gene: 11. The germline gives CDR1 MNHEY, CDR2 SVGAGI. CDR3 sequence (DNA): TGTGCCAGCACCCTTGGGGGGGGATTTCCCGGGGAGCTGTTTTTT. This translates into CASTLGGGFPGELFF.

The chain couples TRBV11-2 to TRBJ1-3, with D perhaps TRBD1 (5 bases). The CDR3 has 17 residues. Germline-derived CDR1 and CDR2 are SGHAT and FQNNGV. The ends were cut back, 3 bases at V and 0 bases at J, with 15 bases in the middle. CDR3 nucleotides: TGTGCCAGCAGCTTCGGACAAACTCAGGTCTCTGGAAACACCATATATTTT. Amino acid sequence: CASSFGQTQVSGNTIYF.

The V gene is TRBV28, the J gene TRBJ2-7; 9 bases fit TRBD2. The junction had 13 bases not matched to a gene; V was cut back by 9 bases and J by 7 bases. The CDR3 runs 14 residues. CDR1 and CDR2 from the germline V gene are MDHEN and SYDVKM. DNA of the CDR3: TGTGCCAGTCATAGCGGGGGACTCCCCGGGGAGCAGTACTTC. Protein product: CASHSGGLPGEQYF.

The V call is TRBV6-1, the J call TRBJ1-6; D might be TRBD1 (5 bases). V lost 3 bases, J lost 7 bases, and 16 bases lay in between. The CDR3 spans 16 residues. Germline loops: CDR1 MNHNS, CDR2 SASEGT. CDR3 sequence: CASSEPGGGSNSPLHF. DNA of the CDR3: TGTGCCAGCAGTGAGCCGGGGGGGGGAAGCAATTCACCCCTCCACTTT.

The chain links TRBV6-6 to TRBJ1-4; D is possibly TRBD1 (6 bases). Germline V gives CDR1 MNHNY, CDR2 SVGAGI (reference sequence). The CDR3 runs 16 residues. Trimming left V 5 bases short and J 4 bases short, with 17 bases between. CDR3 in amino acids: CASSPRQQGHNEKLFF. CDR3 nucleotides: TGTGCCAGCAGTCCAAGACAACAGGGTCATAATGAAAAACTGTTTTTT.

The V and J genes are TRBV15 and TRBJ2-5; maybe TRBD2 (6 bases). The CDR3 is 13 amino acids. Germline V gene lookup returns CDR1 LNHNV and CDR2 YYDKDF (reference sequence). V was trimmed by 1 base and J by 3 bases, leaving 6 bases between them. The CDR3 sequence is CATSRGREETQYF. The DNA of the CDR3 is TGTGCCACCAGCAGAGGGAGGGAAGAGACCCAGTACTTC.

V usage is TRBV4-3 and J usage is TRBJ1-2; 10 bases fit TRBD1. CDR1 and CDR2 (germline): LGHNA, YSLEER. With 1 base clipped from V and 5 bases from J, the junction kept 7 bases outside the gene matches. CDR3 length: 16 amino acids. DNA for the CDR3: TGCGCCAGCAGCCAAGTGACAGGGGGCGCCGGGTATGGCTACACCTTC. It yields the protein CASSQVTGGAGYGYTF.

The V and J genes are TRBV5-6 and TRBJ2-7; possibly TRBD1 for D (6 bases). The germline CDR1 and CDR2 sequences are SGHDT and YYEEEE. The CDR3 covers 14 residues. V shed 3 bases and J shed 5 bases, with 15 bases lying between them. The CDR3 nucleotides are TGTGCCAGCAGCTCCAGGGGTCCCGGCCACGAGCAGTACTTC. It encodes CASSSRGPGHEQYF.

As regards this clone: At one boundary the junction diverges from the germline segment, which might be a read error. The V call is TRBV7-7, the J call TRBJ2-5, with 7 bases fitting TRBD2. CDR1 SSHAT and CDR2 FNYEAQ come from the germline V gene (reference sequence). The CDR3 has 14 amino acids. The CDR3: CASSHQGGQETQYF. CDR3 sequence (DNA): TGTGCTAGCAGCCACCAGGGAGGGCAAGAGACCCAGTACTTC.

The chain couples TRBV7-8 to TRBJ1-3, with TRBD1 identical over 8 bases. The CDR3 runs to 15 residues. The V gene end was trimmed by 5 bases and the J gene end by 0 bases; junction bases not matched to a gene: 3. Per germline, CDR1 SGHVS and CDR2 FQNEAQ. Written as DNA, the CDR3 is TGTGCCAGCAGCAGAGGGACAGGCTCTGGAAACACCATATATTTT. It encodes CASSRGTGSGNTIYF.

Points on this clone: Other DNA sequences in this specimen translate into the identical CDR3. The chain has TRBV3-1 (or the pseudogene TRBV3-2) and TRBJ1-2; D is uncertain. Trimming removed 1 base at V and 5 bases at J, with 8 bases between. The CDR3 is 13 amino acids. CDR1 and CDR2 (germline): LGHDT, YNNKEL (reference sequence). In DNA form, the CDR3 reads TGTGCCAGCAGCCAAGGGGGAGGGTATGGCTACACCTTC. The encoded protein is CASSQGGGYGYTF.

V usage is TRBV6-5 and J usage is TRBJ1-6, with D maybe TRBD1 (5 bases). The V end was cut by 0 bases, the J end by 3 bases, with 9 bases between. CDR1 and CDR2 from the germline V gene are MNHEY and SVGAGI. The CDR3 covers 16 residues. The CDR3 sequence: CASSYSRQGYNSPLHF. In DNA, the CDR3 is TGTGCCAGCAGTTACTCGAGGCAGGGCTATAATTCACCCCTCCACTTT.

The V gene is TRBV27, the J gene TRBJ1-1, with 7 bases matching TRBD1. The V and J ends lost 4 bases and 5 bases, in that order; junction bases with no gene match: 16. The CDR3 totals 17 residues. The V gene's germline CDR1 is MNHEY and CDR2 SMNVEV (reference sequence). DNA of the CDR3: TGTGCCAGCAGTTCCCAACCGCTGACAGGGACTCGTACTGAAGCTTTCTTT. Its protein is CASSSQPLTGTRTEAFF.

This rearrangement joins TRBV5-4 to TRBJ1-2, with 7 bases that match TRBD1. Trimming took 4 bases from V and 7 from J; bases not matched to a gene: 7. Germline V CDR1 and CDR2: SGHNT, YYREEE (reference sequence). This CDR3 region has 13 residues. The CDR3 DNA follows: TGTGCCAGCAGCCAAGGACAGGCTAGTGGCTACACCTTC. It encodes CASSQGQASGYTF.

The CDR3 nucleotides read TGCGCCAGCAGTGAAATCGGAGCGACACCCCTCCACTTT. Protein: CASSEIGATPLHF. This sequence joins TRBV10-2 and TRBJ1-6; no clear D. This CDR3 is built from 13 residues. Trimming removed 3 bases at V and 11 bases at J, with 11 bases between. Germline-derived CDR1 and CDR2 are WSHSY and SAAADI.

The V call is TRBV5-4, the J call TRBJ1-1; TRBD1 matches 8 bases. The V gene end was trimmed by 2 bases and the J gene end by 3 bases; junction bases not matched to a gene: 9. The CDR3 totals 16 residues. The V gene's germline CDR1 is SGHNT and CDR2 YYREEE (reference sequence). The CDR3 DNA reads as TGTGCCAGCAGCTTAGGGGGACAGGAGGCTTACACTGAAGCTTTCTTT. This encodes CASSLGGQEAYTEAFF.

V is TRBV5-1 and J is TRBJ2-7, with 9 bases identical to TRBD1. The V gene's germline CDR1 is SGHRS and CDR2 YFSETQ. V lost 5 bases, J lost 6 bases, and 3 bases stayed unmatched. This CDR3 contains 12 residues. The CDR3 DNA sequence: TGCGCCAGCAGAGACAGGGGGGGCGAGCAGTACTTC. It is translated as CASRDRGGEQYF.

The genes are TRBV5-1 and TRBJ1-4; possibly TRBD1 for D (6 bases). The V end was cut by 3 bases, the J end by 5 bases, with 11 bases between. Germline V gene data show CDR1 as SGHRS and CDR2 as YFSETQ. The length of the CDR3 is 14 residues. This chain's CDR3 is CASSWTVSNEKLFF. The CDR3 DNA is TGCGCCAGCAGCTGGACAGTTAGCAATGAAAAACTGTTTTTT.

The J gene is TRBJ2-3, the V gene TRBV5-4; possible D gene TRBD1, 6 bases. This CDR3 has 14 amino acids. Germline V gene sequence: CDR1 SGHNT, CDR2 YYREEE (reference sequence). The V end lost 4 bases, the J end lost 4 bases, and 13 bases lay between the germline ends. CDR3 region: CASSVRGGADTQYF. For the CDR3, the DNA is TGTGCCAGCAGCGTCAGGGGTGGAGCAGATACGCAGTATTTT.

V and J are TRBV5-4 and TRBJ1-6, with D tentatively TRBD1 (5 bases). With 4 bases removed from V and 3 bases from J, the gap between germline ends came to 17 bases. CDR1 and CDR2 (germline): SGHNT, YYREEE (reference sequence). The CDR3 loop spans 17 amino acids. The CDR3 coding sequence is TGTGCCAGCAGCCGGGTAGTGACAGACAACTATAATTCACCCCTCCACTTT. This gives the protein CASSRVVTDNYNSPLHF.

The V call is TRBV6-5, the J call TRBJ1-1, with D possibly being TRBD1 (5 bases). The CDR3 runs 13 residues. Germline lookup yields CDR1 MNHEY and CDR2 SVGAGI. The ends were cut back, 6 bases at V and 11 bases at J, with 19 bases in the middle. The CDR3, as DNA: TGTGCCAGCAGGCTCGACAGCCAAAAGTCGGCTTTCTTT. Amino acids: CASRLDSQKSAFF.

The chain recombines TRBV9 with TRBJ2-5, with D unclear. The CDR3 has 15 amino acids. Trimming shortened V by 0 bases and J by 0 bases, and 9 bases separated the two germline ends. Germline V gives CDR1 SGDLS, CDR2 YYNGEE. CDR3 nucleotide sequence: TGTGCCAGCAGCGTAGCTGGGCAGTACCAAGAGACCCAGTACTTC. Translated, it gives CASSVAGQYQETQYF.